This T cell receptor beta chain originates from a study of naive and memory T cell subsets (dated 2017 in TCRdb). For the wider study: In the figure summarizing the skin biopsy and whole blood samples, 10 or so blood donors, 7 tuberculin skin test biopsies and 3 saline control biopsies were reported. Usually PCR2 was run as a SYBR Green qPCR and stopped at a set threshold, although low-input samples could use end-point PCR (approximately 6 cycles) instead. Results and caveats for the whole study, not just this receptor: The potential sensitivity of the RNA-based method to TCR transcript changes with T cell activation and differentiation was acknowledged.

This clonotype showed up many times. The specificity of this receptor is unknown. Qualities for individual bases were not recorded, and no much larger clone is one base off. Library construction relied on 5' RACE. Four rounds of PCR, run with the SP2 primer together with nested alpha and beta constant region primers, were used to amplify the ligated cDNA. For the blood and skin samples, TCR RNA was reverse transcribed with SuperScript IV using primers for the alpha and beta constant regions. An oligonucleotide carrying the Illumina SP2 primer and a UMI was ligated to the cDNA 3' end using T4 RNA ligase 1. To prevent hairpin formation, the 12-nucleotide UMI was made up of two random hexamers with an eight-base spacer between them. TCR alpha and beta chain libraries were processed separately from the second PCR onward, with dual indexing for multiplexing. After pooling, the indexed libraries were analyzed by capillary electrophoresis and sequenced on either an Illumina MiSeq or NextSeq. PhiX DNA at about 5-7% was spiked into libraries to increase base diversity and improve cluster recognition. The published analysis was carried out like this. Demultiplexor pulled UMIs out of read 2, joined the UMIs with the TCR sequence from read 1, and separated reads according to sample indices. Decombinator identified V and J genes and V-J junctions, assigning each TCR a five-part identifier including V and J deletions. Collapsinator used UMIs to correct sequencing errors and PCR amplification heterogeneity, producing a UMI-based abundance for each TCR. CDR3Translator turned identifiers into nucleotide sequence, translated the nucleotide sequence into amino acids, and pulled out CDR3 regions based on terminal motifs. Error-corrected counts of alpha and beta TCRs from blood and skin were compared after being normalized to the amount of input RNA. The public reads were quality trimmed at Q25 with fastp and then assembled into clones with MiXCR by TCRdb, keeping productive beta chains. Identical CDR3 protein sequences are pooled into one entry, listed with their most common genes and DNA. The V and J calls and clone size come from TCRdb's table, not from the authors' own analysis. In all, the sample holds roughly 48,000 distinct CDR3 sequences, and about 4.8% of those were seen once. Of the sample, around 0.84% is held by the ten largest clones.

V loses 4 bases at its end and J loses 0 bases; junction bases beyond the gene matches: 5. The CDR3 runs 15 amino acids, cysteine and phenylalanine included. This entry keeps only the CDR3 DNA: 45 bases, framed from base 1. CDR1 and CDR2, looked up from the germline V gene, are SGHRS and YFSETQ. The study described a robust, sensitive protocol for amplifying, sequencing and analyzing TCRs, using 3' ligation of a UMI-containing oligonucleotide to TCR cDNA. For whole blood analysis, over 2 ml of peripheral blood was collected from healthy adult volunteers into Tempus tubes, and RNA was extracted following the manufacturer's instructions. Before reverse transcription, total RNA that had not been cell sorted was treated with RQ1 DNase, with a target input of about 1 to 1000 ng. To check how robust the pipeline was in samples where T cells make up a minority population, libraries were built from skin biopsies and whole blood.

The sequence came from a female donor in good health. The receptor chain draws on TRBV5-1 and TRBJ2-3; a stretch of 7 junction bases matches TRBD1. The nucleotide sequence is TGCGCCAGCAGCCTTGGACAGGCTAGCACAGATACGCAGTATTTT. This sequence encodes CASSLGQASTDTQYF.